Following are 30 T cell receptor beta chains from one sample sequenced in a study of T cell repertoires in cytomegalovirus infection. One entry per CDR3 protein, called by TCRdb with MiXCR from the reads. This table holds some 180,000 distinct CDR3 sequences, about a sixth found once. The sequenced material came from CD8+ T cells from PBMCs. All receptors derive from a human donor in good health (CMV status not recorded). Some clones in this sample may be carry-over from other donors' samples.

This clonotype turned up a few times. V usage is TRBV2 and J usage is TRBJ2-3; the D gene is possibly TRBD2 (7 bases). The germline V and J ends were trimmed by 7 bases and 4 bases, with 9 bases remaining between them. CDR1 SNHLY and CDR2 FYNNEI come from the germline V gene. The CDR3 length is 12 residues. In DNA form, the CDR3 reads TGTGCCAGCACCGGGGGGCCAGATACGCAGTATTTT. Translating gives CASTGGPDTQYF. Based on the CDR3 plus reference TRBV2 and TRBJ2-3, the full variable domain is EPEVTQTPSHQVTQMGQEVILRCVPISNHLYFYWYRQILGQKVEFLVSFYNNEISEKSEIFDDQFSVERPDGSNFTLKIRSTKLEDSAMYFCASTGGPDTQYFGPGTRLTVL.

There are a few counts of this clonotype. Here the CDR3 DNA reads TGTGCCACCAGTGATCAAACAGTGCAGCCCCAGCATTTT. It is translated as CATSDQTVQPQHF. This rearrangement joins TRBV24-1 to TRBJ1-5; D not certain. CDR1 is KGHDR, CDR2 SFDVKD, per germline. V gave up 3 bases and J gave up 7 bases, with 9 bases separating them. The CDR3 covers 13 residues.

DNA for the CDR3: TGTGCCAGCATGGGCGGGGGGGCCTACAATGAGCAGTTCTTC. As protein: CASMGGGAYNEQFF. The chain employs TRBV28 and TRBJ2-1; TRBD2 aligns across 9 bases. The V and J ends lost 7 bases and 2 bases, in that order; junction bases with no gene match: 3. The CDR3 spans 14 residues. The germline V gene has CDR1 MDHEN and CDR2 SYDVKM.

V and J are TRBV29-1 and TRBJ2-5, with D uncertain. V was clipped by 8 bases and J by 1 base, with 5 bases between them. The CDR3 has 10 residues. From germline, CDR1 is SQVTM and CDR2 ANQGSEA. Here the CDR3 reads CSTFQETQYF. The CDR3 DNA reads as TGCAGCACCTTCCAAGAGACCCAGTACTTC. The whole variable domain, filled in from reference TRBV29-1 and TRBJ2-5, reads SAVISQKPSRDICQRGTSLTIQCQVDSQVTMMFWYRQQPGQSLTLIATANQGSEATYESGFVIDKFPISRPNLTFSTLTVSNMSPEDSSIYLCSTFQETQYFGPGTRLLVL.

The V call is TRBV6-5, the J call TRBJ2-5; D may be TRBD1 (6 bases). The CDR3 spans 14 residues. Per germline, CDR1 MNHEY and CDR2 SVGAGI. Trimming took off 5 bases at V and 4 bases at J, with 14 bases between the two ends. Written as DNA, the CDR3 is TGTGCCAGCAGTCCGGACAGCGGCCGAGAGACCCAGTACTTC. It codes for CASSPDSGRETQYF.

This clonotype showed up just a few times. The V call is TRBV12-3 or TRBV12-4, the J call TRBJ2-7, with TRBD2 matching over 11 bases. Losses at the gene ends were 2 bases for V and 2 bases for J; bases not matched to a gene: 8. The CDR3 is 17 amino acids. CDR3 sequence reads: CASSLKFSGLAAYEQYF. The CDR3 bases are TGTGCCAGCAGTTTAAAGTTCTCGGGACTAGCGGCCTACGAGCAGTACTTC.

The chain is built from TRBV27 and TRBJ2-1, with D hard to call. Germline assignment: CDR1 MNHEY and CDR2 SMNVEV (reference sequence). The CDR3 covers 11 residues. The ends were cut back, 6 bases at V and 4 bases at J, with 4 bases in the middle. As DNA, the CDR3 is TGTGCCAGCAGAAGATACAATGAGCAGTTCTTC. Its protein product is CASRRYNEQFF.

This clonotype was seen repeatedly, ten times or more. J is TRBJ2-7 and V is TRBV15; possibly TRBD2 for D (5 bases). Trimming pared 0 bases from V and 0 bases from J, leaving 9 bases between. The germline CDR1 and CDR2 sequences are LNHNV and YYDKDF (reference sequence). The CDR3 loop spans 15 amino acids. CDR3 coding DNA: TGTGCCACCAGCAGAGACAGCGGACCCTCCTACGAGCAGTACTTC. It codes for CATSRDSGPSYEQYF.

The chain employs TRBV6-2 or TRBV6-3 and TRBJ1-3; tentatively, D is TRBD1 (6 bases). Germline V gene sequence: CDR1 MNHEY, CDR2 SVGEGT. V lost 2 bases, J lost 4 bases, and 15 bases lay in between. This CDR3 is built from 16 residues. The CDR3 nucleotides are TGTGCCAGCAGTTACGTTTCAGGGGCCGAAGGAAACACCATATATTTT. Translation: CASSYVSGAEGNTIYF.

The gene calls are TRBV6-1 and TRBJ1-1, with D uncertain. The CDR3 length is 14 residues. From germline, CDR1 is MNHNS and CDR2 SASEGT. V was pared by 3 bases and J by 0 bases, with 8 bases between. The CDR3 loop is CASSEFKVNTEAFF. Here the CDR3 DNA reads TGTGCCAGCAGTGAGTTTAAAGTGAACACTGAAGCTTTCTTT.

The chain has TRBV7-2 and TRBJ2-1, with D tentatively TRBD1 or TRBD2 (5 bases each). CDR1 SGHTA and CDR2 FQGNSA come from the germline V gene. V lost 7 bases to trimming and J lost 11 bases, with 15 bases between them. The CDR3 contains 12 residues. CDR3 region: CASTEGTPQQFF. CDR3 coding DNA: TGTGCCAGCACCGAAGGGACCCCTCAGCAGTTCTTC.

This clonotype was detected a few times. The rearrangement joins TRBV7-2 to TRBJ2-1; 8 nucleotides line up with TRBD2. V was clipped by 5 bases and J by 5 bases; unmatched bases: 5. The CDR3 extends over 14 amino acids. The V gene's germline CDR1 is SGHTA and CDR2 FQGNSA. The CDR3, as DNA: TGTGCCAGCAGCCCCGGGGGGGCTAACAATGAGCAGTTCTTC. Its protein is CASSPGGANNEQFF.

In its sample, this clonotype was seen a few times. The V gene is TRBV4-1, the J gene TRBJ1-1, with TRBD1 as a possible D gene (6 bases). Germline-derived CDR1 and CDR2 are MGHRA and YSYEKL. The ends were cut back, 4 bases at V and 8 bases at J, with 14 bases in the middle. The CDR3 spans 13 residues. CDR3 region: CASSLRPQGEAFF. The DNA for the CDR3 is TGCGCCAGCAGCCTTCGACCCCAGGGGGAAGCTTTCTTT.

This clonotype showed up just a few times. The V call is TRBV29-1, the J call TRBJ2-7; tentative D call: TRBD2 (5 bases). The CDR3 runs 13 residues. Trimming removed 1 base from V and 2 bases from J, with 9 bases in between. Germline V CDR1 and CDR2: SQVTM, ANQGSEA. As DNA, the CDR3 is TGCAGCGTTGAAGGTGGAGGAACCTACGAGCAGTACTTC. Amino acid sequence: CSVEGGGTYEQYF.

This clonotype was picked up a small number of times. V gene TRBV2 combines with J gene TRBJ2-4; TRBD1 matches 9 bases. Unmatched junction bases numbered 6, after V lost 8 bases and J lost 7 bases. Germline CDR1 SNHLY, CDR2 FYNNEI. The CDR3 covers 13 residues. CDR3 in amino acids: CASRDRVVNIQYF. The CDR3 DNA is TGTGCCAGCCGGGACAGGGTCGTCAACATTCAGTACTTC.

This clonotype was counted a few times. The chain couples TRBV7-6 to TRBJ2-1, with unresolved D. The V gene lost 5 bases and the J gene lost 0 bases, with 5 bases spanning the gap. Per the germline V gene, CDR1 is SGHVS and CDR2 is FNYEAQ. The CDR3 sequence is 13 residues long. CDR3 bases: TGTGCCAGCAGCCGCAGCTCCTACAATGAGCAGTTCTTC. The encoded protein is CASSRSSYNEQFF. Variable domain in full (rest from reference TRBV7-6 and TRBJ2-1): GAGVSQSPRYKVTKRGQDVALRCDPISGHVSLYWYRQALGQGPEFLTYFNYEAQQDKSGLPNDRFSAERPEGSISTLTIQRTEQRDSAMYRCASSRSSYNEQFFGPGTRLTVL.

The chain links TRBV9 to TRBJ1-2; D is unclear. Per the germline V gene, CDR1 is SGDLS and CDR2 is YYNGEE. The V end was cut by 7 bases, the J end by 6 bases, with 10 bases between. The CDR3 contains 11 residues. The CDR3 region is CASEEANGYTF. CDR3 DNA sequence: TGTGCCAGCGAGGAAGCTAATGGCTACACCTTC.

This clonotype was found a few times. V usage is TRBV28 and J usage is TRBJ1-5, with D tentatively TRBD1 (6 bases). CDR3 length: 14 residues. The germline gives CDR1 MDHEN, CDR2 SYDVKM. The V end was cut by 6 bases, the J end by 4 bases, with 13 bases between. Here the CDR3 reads CASRHRVANQPQHF. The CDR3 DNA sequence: TGTGCCAGCAGACACAGGGTTGCAAATCAGCCCCAGCATTTT.

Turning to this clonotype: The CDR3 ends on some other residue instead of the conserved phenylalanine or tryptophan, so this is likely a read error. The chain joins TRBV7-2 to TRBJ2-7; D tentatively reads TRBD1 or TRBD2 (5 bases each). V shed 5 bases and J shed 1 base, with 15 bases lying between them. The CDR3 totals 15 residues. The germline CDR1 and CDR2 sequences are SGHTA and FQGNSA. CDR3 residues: CASSPRSGPSYEQYL. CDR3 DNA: TGTGCCAGCAGCCCCCGGTCGGGGCCATCCTACGAGCAGTACCTC.

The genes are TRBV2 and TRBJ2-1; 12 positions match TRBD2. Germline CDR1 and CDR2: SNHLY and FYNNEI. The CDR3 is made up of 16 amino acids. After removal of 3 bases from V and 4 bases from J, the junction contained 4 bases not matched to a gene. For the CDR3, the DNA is TGTGCCAGCAGTGACGGACTAGCGGGGCCTTACAATGAGCAGTTCTTC. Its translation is CASSDGLAGPYNEQFF. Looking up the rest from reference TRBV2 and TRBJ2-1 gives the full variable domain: EPEVTQTPSHQVTQMGQEVILRCVPISNHLYFYWYRQILGQKVEFLVSFYNNEISEKSEIFDDQFSVERPDGSNFTLKIRSTKLEDSAMYFCASSDGLAGPYNEQFFGPGTRLTVL.

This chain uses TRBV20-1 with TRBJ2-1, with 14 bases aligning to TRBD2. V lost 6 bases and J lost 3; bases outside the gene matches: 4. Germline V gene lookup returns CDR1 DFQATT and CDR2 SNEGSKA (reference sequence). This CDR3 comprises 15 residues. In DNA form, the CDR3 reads TGCAGTGCCATGACTAGCGGGGGGGTCTACAATGAGCAGTTCTTC. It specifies CSAMTSGGVYNEQFF.

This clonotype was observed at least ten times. CDR3 coding DNA: TGTGCCAGCAGCTCTTCACCAGCGGGGGGTCCTACAAGGGAGACCCAGTACTTC. Residues: CASSSSPAGGPTRETQYF. The rearrangement uses TRBV7-2 and TRBJ2-5, with 9 bases matching TRBD2. The germline gives CDR1 SGHTA, CDR2 FQGNSA. This CDR3 comprises 18 residues. Trimming at V came to 4 bases and at J to 5 bases, leaving 17 bases not matched to a gene.

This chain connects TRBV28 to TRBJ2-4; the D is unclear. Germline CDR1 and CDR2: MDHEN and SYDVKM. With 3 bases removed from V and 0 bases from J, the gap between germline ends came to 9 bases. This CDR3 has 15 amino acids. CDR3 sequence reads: CASSFQLLAKNIQYF. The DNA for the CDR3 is TGTGCCAGCAGTTTCCAATTACTAGCCAAAAACATTCAGTACTTC.

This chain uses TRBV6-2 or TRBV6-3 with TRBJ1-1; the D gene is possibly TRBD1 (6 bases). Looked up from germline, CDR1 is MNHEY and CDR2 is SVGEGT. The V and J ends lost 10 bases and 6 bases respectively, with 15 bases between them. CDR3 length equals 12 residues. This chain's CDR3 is CATVEGGAEAFF. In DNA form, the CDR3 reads TGTGCCACCGTGGAAGGGGGGGCTGAAGCTTTCTTT.

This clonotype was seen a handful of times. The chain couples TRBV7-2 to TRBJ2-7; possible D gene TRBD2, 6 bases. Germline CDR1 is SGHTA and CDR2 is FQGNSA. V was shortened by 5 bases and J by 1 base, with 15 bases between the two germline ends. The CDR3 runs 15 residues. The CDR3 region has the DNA TGTGCCAGCAGCCTGCGGGACCGCGATTCCTACGAGCAGTACTTC. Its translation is CASSLRDRDSYEQYF.

The CDR3 sequence is CASSSGPISYNEQFF. The CDR3 bases are TGTGCCAGCAGTTCAGGGCCGATCTCCTACAATGAGCAGTTCTTC. The chain carries TRBV12-3 or TRBV12-4 and TRBJ2-1; D is perhaps TRBD1 (5 bases). The germline V and J ends were trimmed by 4 bases and 0 bases, with 10 bases remaining between them. The length of the CDR3 is 15 residues.

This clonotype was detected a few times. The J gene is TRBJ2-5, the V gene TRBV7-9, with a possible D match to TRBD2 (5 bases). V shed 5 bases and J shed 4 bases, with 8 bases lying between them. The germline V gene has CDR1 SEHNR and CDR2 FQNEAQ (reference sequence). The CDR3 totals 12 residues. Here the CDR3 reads CASSPEGETQYF. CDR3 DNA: TGTGCCAGCAGCCCTGAGGGAGAGACCCAGTACTTC.

CDR3 loop: CASSSEGLAGEDTQYF. The DNA for the CDR3 is TGTGCCAGCAGTTCAGAAGGACTAGCGGGCGAAGATACGCAGTATTTT. The chain has TRBV6-2 or TRBV6-3 and TRBJ2-3, with 11 positions matching TRBD2. Germline values: CDR1 MNHEY, CDR2 SVGEGT. After removal of 4 bases from V and 5 bases from J, the junction contained 8 bases not matched to a gene. The length of the CDR3 is 16 residues.

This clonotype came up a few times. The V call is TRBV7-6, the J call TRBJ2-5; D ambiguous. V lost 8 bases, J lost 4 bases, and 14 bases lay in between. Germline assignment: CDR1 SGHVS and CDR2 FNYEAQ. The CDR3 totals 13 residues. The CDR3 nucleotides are TGTGCCAGCGTTGGGTACTCGTTAGAGACCCAGTACTTC. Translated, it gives CASVGYSLETQYF.

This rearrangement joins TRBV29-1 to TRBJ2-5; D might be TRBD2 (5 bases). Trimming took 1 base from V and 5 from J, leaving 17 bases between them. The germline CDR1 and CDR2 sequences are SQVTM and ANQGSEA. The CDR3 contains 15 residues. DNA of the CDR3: TGCAGCGTTGAAGCTCGCGGGTCTCCTGGGGAGACCCAGTACTTC. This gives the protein CSVEARGSPGETQYF.